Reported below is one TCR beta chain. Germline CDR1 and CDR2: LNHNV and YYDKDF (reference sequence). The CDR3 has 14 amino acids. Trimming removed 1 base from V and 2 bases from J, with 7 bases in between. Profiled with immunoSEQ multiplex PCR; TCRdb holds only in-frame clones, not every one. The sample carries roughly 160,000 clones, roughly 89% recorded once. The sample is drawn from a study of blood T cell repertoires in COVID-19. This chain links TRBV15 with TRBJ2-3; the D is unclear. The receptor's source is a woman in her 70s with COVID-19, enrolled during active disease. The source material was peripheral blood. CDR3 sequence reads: CATSRALNTDTQYF. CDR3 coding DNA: TGTGCCACCAGCAGAGCCCTAAACACAGATACGCAGTATTTT.